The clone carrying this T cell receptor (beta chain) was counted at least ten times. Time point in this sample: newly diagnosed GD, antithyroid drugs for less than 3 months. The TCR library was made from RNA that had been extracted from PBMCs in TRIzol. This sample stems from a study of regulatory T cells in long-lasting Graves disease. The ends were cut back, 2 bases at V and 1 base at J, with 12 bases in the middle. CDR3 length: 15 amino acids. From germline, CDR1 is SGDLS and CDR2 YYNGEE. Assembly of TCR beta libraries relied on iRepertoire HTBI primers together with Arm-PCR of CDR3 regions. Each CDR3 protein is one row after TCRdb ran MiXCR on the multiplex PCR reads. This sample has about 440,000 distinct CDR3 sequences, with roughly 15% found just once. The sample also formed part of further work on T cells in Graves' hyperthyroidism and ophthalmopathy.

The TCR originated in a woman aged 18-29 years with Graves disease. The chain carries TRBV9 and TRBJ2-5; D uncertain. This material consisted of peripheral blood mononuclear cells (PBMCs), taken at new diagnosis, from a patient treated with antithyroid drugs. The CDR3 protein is CASSVDGTFQETQYF. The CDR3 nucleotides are TGTGCCAGCAGCGTGGACGGAACCTTCCAAGAGACCCAGTACTTC.